Below, 18 T cell receptor beta chains from the same sample are listed, as sequenced in a study of response to subunit inactivated influenza vaccine. From the RT-PCR reads, TCRdb called clonotypes with MiXCR, one entry per CDR3 protein. The profile shows about 540,000 distinct CDR3 sequences, under 25% of them singletons. These same data were also listed under a study on T cells expressing NK-cell markers. Per that study: UMI-tagged 5'RACE template switching yielded the TCR beta cDNA.

Sequencing was performed on CD4+ T cells sorted from PBMCs, taken about 12 days after vaccination. The receptors shown here come from a middle-aged man who received an inactivated influenza vaccine.

This clonotype was seen a handful of times. V is TRBV7-9 and J is TRBJ2-5; 10 bases are shared with TRBD2. The CDR3 has 17 residues. In germline, CDR1 is SEHNR, CDR2 FQNEAQ (reference sequence). V was pared by 4 bases and J by 3 bases, with 11 bases of the junction left unmatched. This chain's CDR3 is CASSSLMVAGGKETQYF. CDR3 coding DNA: TGTGCCAGCAGCTCCTTAATGGTAGCGGGAGGCAAAGAGACCCAGTACTTC.

This clonotype was recorded a few times. The chain uses TRBV7-3 and TRBJ2-1; 9 nucleotides line up with TRBD2. The CDR3 consists of 16 residues. Germline trimming cut 5 bases from V and 4 bases from J; bases unmatched to any gene: 9. The germline gives CDR1 SGHTA, CDR2 FQGTGA. The chain's CDR3 is CASSHSGRPDYNEQFF. In DNA form, the CDR3 reads TGTGCCAGCAGCCATAGCGGGAGACCAGATTACAATGAGCAGTTCTTC.

The chain uses TRBV12-3 or TRBV12-4 and TRBJ2-5, with D possibly TRBD1 on 6 matching bases. The ends were cut back, 6 bases at V and 5 bases at J, with 19 bases in the middle. This CDR3 region has 15 residues. The CDR3 region has the DNA TGTGCCAGCAGCCAATTCACAGGGACGGGGGAGACCCAGTACTTC. This codes for CASSQFTGTGETQYF.

The chain recombines TRBV3-1 with TRBJ2-2; 7 bases agree with TRBD1. Looked up from germline, CDR1 is LGHDT and CDR2 is YNNKEL (reference sequence). The CDR3 loop spans 15 amino acids. V trimming: 4 bases; J trimming: 6 bases; junction bases outside the gene matches: 8. This CDR3 reads CASSPGDREAGELFF. The CDR3 coding sequence is TGTGCCAGCAGCCCAGGGGACAGAGAGGCCGGGGAGCTGTTTTTT.

The rearrangement uses TRBV28 and TRBJ2-3; D unresolved. This CDR3 is built from 13 residues. The V and J ends lost 6 bases and 4 bases respectively, with 11 bases between them. Germline CDR1 reads MDHEN; CDR2 reads SYDVKM. For the CDR3, the DNA is TGTGCCAGCAGAAGTAGGGTCGCAGATACGCAGTATTTT. Translating gives CASRSRVADTQYF.

The V gene is TRBV20-1, the J gene TRBJ2-2; 7 bases agree with TRBD2. Germline assignment: CDR1 DFQATT and CDR2 SNEGSKA (reference sequence). V lost 1 base and J lost 4; bases outside the gene matches: 6. The CDR3 is 15 amino acids. The CDR3 bases are TGCAGTGCTAGAGTTCGACTAGCTTCCACCGGGGAGCTGTTTTTT. Translated: CSARVRLASTGELFF.

This clonotype was counted at least ten times. V and J are TRBV5-1 and TRBJ2-7; D assignment may be TRBD1 or TRBD2 (5 bases each). V was cut by 5 bases and J by 3 bases, with 18 bases left in between. Germline loops: CDR1 SGHRS, CDR2 YFSETQ. The CDR3 has 15 amino acids. In DNA form, the CDR3 reads TGCGCCAGCAGAAGCTTTAGAGGGGAGATCTACGAGCAGTACTTC. It translates to CASRSFRGEIYEQYF. Filled out from reference TRBV5-1 and TRBJ2-7, the complete variable domain reads KAGVTQTPRYLIKTRGQQVTLSCSPISGHRSVSWYQQTPGQGLQFLFEYFSETQRNKGNFPGRFSGRQFSNSRSEMNVSTLELGDSALYLCASRSFRGEIYEQYFGPGTRLTVT.

This clonotype came up many times. The chain links TRBV4-2 to TRBJ2-3; 8 bases map to TRBD2. V shed 0 bases and J 2 bases; nucleotides not matched to a gene: 7. CDR1 and CDR2 (germline): LGHNA, YNFKEQ. There are 17 residues in the CDR3. CDR3 region: CASSQEERGTYTDTQYF. The CDR3 DNA sequence: TGTGCCAGCAGCCAAGAGGAGCGGGGGACCTACACAGATACGCAGTATTTT.

There are a few counts of this clonotype. CDR3: CSARDGGLGNEAFF. Written as DNA, the CDR3 is TGCAGTGCTAGAGATGGGGGCCTTGGAAATGAAGCTTTCTTT. J is TRBJ1-1 and V is TRBV20-1; the D gene is possibly TRBD1 (6 bases). V was trimmed by 0 bases and J by 7 bases, leaving 15 bases between them. The germline V gene has CDR1 DFQATT and CDR2 SNEGSKA (reference sequence). There are 14 residues in the CDR3.

J is TRBJ2-7 and V is TRBV21-1. TRBV21-1 is described as a pseudogene. This CDR3 has 15 residues. DNA for the CDR3: TGTGCCAGCAGCAAAGCCGCACATACCTCCTACGAGCAGTACTTC. It translates to CASSKAAHTSYEQYF.

The chain combines TRBV18 with TRBJ2-7; 9 bases agree with TRBD1. Unmatched junction bases numbered 4, after V lost 0 bases and J lost 4 bases. This CDR3 spans 15 amino acids. The germline gives CDR1 KGHSH, CDR2 LQKENI. The CDR3 nucleotides read TGTGCCAGCTCACCACCTACGGGACAGGGTTACGAGCAGTACTTC. Amino acid sequence: CASSPPTGQGYEQYF.

The V gene is TRBV20-1, the J gene TRBJ1-1, with a possible D match to TRBD1 (6 bases). V gave up 0 bases and J gave up 4 bases, with 30 bases separating them. CDR1 and CDR2 from the germline V gene are DFQATT and SNEGSKA (reference sequence). The CDR3 contains 20 residues. DNA for the CDR3: TGCAGTGCTAGAGATTTCCAGGAGGGTACAGGGTCCGTACGGAGCACTGAAGCTTTCTTT. Encoded protein: CSARDFQEGTGSVRSTEAFF.

This clonotype came up a few times. The V call is TRBV5-1, the J call TRBJ2-3; D is perhaps TRBD2 (6 bases). The CDR3 length is 14 residues. Trimming cost V 3 bases and J 6 bases, with 14 bases left between them. Germline CDR1 reads SGHRS; CDR2 reads YFSETQ. Here the CDR3 reads CASSSGTQRDTQYF. CDR3 DNA sequence: TGCGCCAGCAGCTCCGGGACTCAACGGGATACGCAGTATTTT.

This clonotype has more than one count but fewer than ten. The V and J genes are TRBV29-1 and TRBJ1-2; D is undetermined. Trimming stripped 5 bases from V and 8 bases from J, with 12 bases between. Germline V gives CDR1 SQVTM, CDR2 ANQGSEA. The CDR3 consists of 11 residues. In DNA form, the CDR3 reads TGCAGCGTTAGGCGGACTACAGGCTACACCTTC. The encoded protein is CSVRRTTGYTF.

The V and J genes are TRBV29-1 and TRBJ2-7; a weak D match, TRBD1 (5 bases). The germline gives CDR1 SQVTM, CDR2 ANQGSEA. V gave up 4 bases and J gave up 4 bases, with 11 bases separating them. The CDR3 length is 12 residues. CDR3 loop: CSVGAGLYEQYF. CDR3 nucleotide sequence: TGCAGCGTTGGAGCAGGGCTTTACGAGCAGTACTTC.

The chain carries TRBV11-2 and TRBJ2-7; tentatively, D is TRBD1 or TRBD2 (5 bases each). CDR1 SGHAT and CDR2 FQNNGV come from the germline V gene. The CDR3 contains 14 residues. With 1 base removed from V and 2 bases from J, the gap between germline ends came to 9 bases. CDR3 DNA sequence: TGTGCCAGCAGCTTAGCCCCGGGACCCTACGAGCAGTACTTC. Protein: CASSLAPGPYEQYF.

This clonotype was counted only a few times. The chain has TRBV11-3 and TRBJ2-7; 7 nucleotides agree with TRBD1. The CDR3 consists of 13 residues. With V trimmed by 5 bases and J by 5 bases, 6 bases remained unmatched. Germline CDR1 is SGHNT and CDR2 is YENEEA. The CDR3 loop is CASSGNRGHEQYF. CDR3 coding DNA: TGTGCCAGCAGCGGGAACAGGGGTCACGAGCAGTACTTC.

This clonotype has a count of ten or more. The chain has TRBV27 and TRBJ2-7; D perhaps matches TRBD2 (5 bases). Germline CDR1 is MNHEY and CDR2 is SMNVEV (reference sequence). The CDR3 consists of 13 residues. V was cut by 9 bases and J by 2 bases, with 14 bases left in between. Here the CDR3 DNA reads TGTGCCAGGGAACTCGGAGGACCCTACGAGCAGTACTTC. Amino acid sequence: CARELGGPYEQYF.